What follows are 10 T cell receptor beta chains derived from one specimen sequenced in a study of long-term antiretroviral therapy in people with HIV. Version v3.0 of the immunoSEQ assay was performed at survey level. Only in-frame clones appear in the TCRdb table, and some are missing; sequencing was by immunoSEQ multiplex PCR. The data hold around 30,000 clones, with 94% observed a single time. Specimen: unsorted PBMCs, collected about 7.4 years after starting antiretroviral therapy. The receptor set was obtained from a man aged 50 to 59 with HIV.

V gene TRBV19 combines with J gene TRBJ1-1; D is unclear. There are 15 residues in the CDR3. Germline CDR1 is LNHDA and CDR2 is SQIVND (reference sequence). The ends were cut back, 5 bases at V and 1 base at J, with 14 bases in the middle. The CDR3 sequence: CASSRLAEGNTEAFF. CDR3 nucleotides: TGTGCCAGTAGTCGTCTGGCCGAAGGGAACACTGAAGCTTTCTTT.

The CDR3: CASSRQGAGYTF. As DNA, the CDR3 is TGTGCCAGCAGCAGACAGGGGGCGGGCTACACCTTC. The chain carries TRBV27 and TRBJ1-2, with TRBD1 matching 10 bases. Germline V lookup: CDR1 MNHEY, CDR2 SMNVEV (reference sequence). The CDR3 contains 12 residues. V shed 6 bases, J shed 8 bases, and the junction held 3 bases outside the gene matches.

The chain carries TRBV2 and TRBJ1-1; no clear D. Between the trimmed V and J ends, which lost 6 bases and 5 bases, there was a span of 19 bases. Per germline, CDR1 SNHLY and CDR2 FYNNEI. This CDR3 comprises 15 residues. This CDR3 is CASRALLPRETEAFF. In nucleotides, the CDR3 is TGTGCCAGCAGAGCCCTCCTTCCTAGGGAAACTGAAGCTTTCTTT.

The gene calls are TRBV29-1 and TRBJ2-3; D is undetermined. CDR3 length: 13 residues. V dropped 4 bases and J dropped 0 bases, with 8 bases sitting between them. The germline CDR1 and CDR2 sequences are SQVTM and ANQGSEA. Here the CDR3 DNA reads TGCAGCGTTGCGGGCCTTAGCACAGATACGCAGTATTTT. This codes for CSVAGLSTDTQYF.

The chain joins TRBV7-8 to TRBJ1-1; 11 bases agree with TRBD1. Germline V gene sequence: CDR1 SGHVS, CDR2 FQNEAQ. This CDR3 contains 15 residues. The trim removed 0 bases at V and 10 bases at J, leaving 7 bases unmatched. The CDR3 coding sequence is TGTGCCAGCAGCTTAGCACCGGGACAGGGGGTGGGAGCTTTCTTT. Amino acid sequence: CASSLAPGQGVGAFF. Filled out from reference TRBV7-8 and TRBJ1-1, the complete variable domain reads GAGVSQSPRYKVAKRGQDVALRCDPISGHVSLFWYQQALGQGPEFLTYFQNEAQLDKSGLPSDRFFAERPEGSVSTLKIQRTQQEDSAVYLCASSLAPGQGVGAFFGQGTRLTVV.

The V and J genes are TRBV7-2 and TRBJ2-3; D is unclear. Germline values: CDR1 SGHTA, CDR2 FQGNSA. The V end was cut by 1 base, the J end by 2 bases, with 10 bases between. CDR3 length: 15 amino acids. CDR3 region: CASSLEGRITDTQYF. CDR3 coding DNA: TGTGCCAGCAGCTTAGAGGGTCGAATCACAGATACGCAGTATTTT.

The sample holds a few counts of this clone. This sequence joins TRBV9 and TRBJ2-7; D assignment may be TRBD1 or TRBD2 (6 bases each). The CDR3 spans 14 residues. V lost 4 bases and J 3 bases, leaving 14 bases between the germline ends. Germline V gene data show CDR1 as SGDLS and CDR2 as YYNGEE. The DNA of the CDR3 is TGTGCCAGCAGCCACGGGGGCGAGGGCTACGAGCAGTACTTC. This translates into CASSHGGEGYEQYF.

The chain has TRBV9 and TRBJ2-2, with TRBD1 matching 8 bases. There are 17 residues in the CDR3. Germline assignment: CDR1 SGDLS and CDR2 YYNGEE. Unmatched junction bases numbered 10, after V lost 3 bases and J lost 3 bases. CDR3 loop: CASSARPQGGYTGELFF. The CDR3 nucleotides read TGTGCCAGCAGCGCTCGGCCACAGGGGGGATACACCGGGGAGCTGTTTTTT.

The chain has TRBV7-2 and TRBJ2-7, with D possibly being TRBD1 or TRBD2 (5 bases each). Trimming removed 5 bases at V and 6 bases at J, with 17 bases between. The CDR3 is made up of 14 amino acids. Germline V CDR1 and CDR2: SGHTA, FQGNSA. CDR3 region: CASSPGRTASEQYF. DNA for the CDR3: TGTGCCAGCAGCCCGGGACGGACTGCAAGCGAGCAGTACTTC.

This clone was counted once. The V gene is TRBV5-5, the J gene TRBJ2-3; D may match TRBD1 or TRBD2 (5 bases each). Germline V gives CDR1 SGHKS, CDR2 YYEKEE (reference sequence). This CDR3 contains 16 residues. V lost 3 bases, J lost 2 bases, and 16 bases lay in between. This chain's CDR3 is CASSSLLRGPTDTQYF. CDR3 bases: TGTGCCAGCAGCTCCCTGCTCCGGGGCCCCACAGATACGCAGTATTTT.